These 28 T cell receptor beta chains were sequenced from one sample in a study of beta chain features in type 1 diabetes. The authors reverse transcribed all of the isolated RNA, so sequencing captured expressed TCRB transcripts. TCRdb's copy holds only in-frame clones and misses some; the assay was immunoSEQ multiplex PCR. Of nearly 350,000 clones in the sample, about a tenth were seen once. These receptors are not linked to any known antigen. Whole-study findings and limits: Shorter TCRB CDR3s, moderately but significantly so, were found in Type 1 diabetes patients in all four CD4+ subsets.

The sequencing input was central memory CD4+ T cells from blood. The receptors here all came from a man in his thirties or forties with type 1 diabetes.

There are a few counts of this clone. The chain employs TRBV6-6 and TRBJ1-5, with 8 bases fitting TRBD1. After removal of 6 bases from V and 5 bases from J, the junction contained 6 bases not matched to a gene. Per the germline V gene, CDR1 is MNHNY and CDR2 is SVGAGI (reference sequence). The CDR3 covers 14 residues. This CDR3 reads CASRQTGVDQPQHF. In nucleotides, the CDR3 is TGTGCCAGCAGGCAGACAGGGGTCGATCAGCCCCAGCATTTT.

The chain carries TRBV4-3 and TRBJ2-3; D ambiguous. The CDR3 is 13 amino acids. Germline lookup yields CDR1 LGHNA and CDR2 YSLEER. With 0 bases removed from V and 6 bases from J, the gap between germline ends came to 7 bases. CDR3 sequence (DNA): TGCGCCAGCAGCCAAGATGCGCAGGATACGCAGTATTTT. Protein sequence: CASSQDAQDTQYF.

CDR3 sequence reads: CASSPGTGGAYGYTF. The CDR3 DNA reads TGTGCCAGCTCACCCGGGACAGGGGGTGCCTATGGCTACACCTTC. The rearrangement joins TRBV18 to TRBJ1-2, with 11 bases lining up with TRBD1. V lost 3 bases, J lost 4 bases, and 4 bases stayed unmatched. The germline CDR1 and CDR2 sequences are KGHSH and LQKENI. The CDR3 covers 15 residues.

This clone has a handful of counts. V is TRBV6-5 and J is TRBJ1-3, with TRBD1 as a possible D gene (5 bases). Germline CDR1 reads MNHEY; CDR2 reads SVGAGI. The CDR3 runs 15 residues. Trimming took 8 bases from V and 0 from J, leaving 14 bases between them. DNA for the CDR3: TGTGCCAGCGGCGGGACCGACCTCTCTGGAAACACCATATATTTT. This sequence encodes CASGGTDLSGNTIYF.

The DNA for the CDR3 is TGTGCCAGCAGCCCGCCAGGGGAGCTGTTTTTT. Its protein is CASSPPGELFF. The rearrangement joins TRBV7-9 to TRBJ2-2; no definite D call. V lost 5 bases and J lost 8, with 6 bases in between. CDR1 SEHNR and CDR2 FQNEAQ come from the germline V gene (reference sequence). The CDR3 totals 11 residues.

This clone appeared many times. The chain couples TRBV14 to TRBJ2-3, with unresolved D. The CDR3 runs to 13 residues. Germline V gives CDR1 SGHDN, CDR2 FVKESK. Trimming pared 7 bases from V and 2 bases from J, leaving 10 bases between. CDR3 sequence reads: CASTPRPTDTQYF. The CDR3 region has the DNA TGTGCCAGCACCCCCCGGCCCACAGATACGCAGTATTTT.

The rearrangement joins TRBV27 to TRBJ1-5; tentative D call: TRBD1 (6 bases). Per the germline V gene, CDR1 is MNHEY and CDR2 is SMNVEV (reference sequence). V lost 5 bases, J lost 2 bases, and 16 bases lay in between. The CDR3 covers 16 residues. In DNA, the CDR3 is TGTGCCAGCAGTCCACAGGGCGCCTATCGCAATCAGCCCCAGCATTTT. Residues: CASSPQGAYRNQPQHF.

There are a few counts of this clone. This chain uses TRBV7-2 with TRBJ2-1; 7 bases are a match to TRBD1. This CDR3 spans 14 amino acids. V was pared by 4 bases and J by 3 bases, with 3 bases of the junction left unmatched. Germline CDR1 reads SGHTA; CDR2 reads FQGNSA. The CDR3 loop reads CASSSRDSYNEQFF. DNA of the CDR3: TGTGCCAGCAGCTCCCGGGACAGCTACAATGAGCAGTTCTTC.

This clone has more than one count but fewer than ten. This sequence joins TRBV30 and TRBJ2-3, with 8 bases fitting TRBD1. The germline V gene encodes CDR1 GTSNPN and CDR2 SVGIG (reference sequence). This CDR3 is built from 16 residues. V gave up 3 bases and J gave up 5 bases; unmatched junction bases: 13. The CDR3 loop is CAWRIFGRGQGDTQYF. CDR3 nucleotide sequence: TGTGCCTGGAGGATATTTGGCAGGGGGCAAGGAGATACGCAGTATTTT.

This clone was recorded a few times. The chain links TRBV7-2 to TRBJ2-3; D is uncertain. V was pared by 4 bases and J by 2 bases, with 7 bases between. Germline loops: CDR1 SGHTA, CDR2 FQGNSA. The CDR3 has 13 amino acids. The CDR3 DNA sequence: TGTGCCAGCAGCTACGGGCACACAGATACGCAGTATTTT. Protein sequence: CASSYGHTDTQYF.

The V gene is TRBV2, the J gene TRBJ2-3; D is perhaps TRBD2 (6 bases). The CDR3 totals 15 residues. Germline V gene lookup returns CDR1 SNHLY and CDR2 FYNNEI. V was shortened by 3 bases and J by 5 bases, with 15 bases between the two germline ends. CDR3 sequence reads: CASSDSSQGGDTQYF. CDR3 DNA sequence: TGTGCCAGCAGTGATTCATCTCAGGGAGGAGATACGCAGTATTTT.

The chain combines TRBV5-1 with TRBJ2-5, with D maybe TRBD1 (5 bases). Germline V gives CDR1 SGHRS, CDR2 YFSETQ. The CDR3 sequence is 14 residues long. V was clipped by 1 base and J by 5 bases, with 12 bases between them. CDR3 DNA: TGCGCCAGCAGCTTGACTGGGGCCCGTGAGACCCAGTACTTC. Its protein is CASSLTGARETQYF.

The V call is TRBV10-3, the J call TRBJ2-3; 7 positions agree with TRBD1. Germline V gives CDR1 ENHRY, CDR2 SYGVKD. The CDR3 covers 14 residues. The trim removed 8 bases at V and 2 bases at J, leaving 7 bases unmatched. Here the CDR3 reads CAISRTGPTDTQYF. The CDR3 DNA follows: TGTGCCATCTCCAGGACAGGACCCACAGATACGCAGTATTTT.

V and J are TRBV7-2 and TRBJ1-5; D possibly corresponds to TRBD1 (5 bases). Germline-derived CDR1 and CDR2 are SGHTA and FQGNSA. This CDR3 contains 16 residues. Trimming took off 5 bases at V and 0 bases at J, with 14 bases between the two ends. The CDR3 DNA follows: TGTGCCAGCAGCCAAAACTCGGGGGGTAGCAATCAGCCCCAGCATTTT. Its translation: CASSQNSGGSNQPQHF.

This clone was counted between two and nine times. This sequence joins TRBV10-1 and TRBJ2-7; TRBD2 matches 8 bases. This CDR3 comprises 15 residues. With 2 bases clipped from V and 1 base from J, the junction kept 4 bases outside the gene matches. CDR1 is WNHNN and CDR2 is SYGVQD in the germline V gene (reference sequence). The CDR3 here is CASSEGASGSYEQYF. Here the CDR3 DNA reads TGCGCCAGCAGTGAGGGGGCTAGCGGGTCCTACGAGCAGTACTTC.

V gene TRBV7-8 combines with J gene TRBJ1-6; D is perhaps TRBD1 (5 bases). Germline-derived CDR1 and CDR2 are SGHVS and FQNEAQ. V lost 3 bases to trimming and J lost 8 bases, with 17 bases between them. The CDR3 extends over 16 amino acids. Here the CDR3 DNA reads TGTGCCAGCAGCTTCAGATCAGGGTTTCCCGATTCACCCCTCCACTTT. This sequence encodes CASSFRSGFPDSPLHF.

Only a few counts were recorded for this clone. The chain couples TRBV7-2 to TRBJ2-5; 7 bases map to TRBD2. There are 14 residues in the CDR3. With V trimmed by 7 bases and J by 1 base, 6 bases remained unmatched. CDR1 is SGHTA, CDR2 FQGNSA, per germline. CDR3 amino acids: CASMRLAAQETQYF. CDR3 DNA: TGTGCCAGCATGCGGCTAGCGGCCCAAGAGACCCAGTACTTC.

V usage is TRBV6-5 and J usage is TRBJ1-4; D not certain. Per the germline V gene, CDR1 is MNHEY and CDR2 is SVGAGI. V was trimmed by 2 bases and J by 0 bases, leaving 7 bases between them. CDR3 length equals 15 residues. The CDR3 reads CASSYERATNEKLFF. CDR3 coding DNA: TGTGCCAGCAGTTACGAGAGGGCAACTAATGAAAAACTGTTTTTT.

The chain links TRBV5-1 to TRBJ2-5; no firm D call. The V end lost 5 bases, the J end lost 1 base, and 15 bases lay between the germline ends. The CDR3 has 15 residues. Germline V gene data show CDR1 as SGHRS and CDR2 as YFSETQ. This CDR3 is CASRGANVVQETQYF. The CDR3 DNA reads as TGCGCCAGCAGAGGAGCGAACGTGGTCCAAGAGACCCAGTACTTC.

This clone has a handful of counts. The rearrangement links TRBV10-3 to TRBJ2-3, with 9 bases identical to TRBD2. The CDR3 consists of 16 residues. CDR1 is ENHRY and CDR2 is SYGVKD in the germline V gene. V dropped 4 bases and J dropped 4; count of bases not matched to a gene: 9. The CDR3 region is CAISGGASGASDTQYF. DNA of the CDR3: TGTGCCATCAGTGGGGGGGCTAGCGGGGCATCAGATACGCAGTATTTT.

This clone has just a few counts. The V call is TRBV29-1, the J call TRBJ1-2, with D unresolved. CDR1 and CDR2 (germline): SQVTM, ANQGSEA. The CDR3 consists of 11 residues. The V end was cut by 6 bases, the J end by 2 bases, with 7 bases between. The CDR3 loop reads CSVAENYGYTF. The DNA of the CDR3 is TGCAGCGTAGCTGAGAACTATGGCTACACCTTC.

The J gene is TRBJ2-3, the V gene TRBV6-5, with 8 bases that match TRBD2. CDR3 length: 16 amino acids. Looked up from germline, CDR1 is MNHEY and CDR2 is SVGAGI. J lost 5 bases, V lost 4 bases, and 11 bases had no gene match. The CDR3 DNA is TGTGCCAGCAGTTTAACCTCTCCGGGGGGGCAAGATACGCAGTATTTT. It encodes CASSLTSPGGQDTQYF.

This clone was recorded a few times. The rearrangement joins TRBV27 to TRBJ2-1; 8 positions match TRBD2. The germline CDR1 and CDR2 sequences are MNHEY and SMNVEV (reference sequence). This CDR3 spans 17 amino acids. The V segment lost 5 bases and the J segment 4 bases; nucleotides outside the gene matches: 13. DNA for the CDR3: TGTGCCAGCAGTCCCCAATTCGGGACTAGACAATACAATGAGCAGTTCTTC. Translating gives CASSPQFGTRQYNEQFF.

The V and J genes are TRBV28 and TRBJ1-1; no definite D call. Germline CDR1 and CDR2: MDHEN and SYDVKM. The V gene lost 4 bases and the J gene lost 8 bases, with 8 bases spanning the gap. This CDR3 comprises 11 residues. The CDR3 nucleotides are TGTGCCAGCAGTTACCGGAACGAAGCTTTCTTT. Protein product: CASSYRNEAFF.

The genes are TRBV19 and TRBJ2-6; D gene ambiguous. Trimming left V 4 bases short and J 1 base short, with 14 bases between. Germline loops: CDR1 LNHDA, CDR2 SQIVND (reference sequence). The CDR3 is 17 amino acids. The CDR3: CASSKAVLVSGANVLTF. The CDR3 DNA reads TGTGCCAGTAGTAAGGCCGTGTTGGTTTCTGGGGCCAACGTCCTGACTTTC.

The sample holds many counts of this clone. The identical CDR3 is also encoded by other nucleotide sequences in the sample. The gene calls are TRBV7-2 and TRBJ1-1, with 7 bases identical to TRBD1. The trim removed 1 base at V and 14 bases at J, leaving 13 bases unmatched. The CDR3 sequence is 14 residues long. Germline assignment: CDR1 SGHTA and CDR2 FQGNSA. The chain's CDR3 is CASSLDGQDQGSFF. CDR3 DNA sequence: TGTGCCAGCAGCTTAGACGGACAGGATCAGGGTTCCTTCTTT. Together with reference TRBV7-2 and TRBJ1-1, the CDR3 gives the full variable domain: GAGVSQSPSNKVTEKGKDVELRCDPISGHTALYWYRQSLGQGLEFLIYFQGNSAPDKSGLPSDRFSAERTGGSVSTLTIQRTQQEDSAVYLCASSLDGQDQGSFFGQGTRLTVV.

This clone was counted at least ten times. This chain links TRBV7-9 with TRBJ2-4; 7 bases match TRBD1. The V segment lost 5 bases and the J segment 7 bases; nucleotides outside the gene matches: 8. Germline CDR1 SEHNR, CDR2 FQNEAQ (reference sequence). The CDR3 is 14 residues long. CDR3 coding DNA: TGTGCCAGCAGCAGACCGGGACAGTCGAACATTCAGTACTTC. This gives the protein CASSRPGQSNIQYF. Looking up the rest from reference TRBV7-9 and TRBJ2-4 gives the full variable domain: DTGVSQNPRHKITKRGQNVTFRCDPISEHNRLYWYRQTLGQGPEFLTYFQNEAQLEKSRLLSDRFSAERPKGSFSTLEIQRTEQGDSAMYLCASSRPGQSNIQYFGAGTRLSVL.

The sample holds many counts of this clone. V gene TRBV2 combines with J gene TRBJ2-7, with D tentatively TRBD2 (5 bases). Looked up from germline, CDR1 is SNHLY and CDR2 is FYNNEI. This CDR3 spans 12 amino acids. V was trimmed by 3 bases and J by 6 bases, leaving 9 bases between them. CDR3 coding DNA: TGTGCCAGCAGTGATGAGGGCTTCGAGCAGTACTTC. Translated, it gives CASSDEGFEQYF.